These 15 T cell receptor beta chains originate from one sample sequenced in a study of cytomegalovirus exposure and HLA in healthy donors. The primer mix had 60 Vbeta and 13 Jbeta primers. Generated by immunoSEQ multiplex PCR, the TCRdb table keeps only in-frame clones and is missing some. The sample consists of approximately 120,000 clones, 75% to 90% of them appearing once. The specimen sequenced was PBMCs. These receptors were collected from a man aged 25 to 45 in good health and CMV-seropositive.

This chain connects TRBV6-5 to TRBJ1-1; 8 nucleotides align to TRBD1. The CDR3 runs 15 residues. J was trimmed by 4 bases and V by 5 bases; bases with no gene match: 9. Germline CDR1 MNHEY, CDR2 SVGAGI. CDR3 nucleotides: TGTGCCAGCAGTGGCGACAGGGGCGGAGGCACTGAAGCTTTCTTT. Translated, it gives CASSGDRGGGTEAFF.

This chain uses TRBV2 with TRBJ1-2, with D unresolved. Germline V gene lookup returns CDR1 SNHLY and CDR2 FYNNEI. V was pared by 6 bases and J by 4 bases, with 12 bases between. This CDR3 is built from 13 residues. The CDR3 loop reads CASRAEAAYGYTF. DNA for the CDR3: TGTGCCAGCAGAGCTGAGGCGGCCTATGGCTACACCTTC.

This clone was seen more than once but under ten times. The chain has TRBV29-1 and TRBJ2-1; 8 bases fit TRBD2. Germline V gene sequence: CDR1 SQVTM, CDR2 ANQGSEA. The junction had 9 bases not matched to a gene; V was cut back by 5 bases and J by 6 bases. This CDR3 spans 14 amino acids. CDR3 coding DNA: TGCAGCGTTCGGGTGGCGGGGGGCCCCAATGAGCAGTTCTTC. It translates to CSVRVAGGPNEQFF.

The chain recombines TRBV13 with TRBJ2-1; 7 bases fit TRBD1. The ends lost 0 bases at V and 5 bases at J; junction bases unmatched: 4. The CDR3 has 15 residues. Germline assignment: CDR1 PRHDT and CDR2 FYEKMQ (reference sequence). CDR3 in amino acids: CASSLGDRVNNEQFF. CDR3 nucleotides: TGTGCCAGCAGCTTAGGAGACAGGGTCAACAATGAGCAGTTCTTC.

V is TRBV5-1 and J is TRBJ2-1; a weak D match, TRBD1 (5 bases). The CDR3 is 15 residues long. Germline lookup yields CDR1 SGHRS and CDR2 YFSETQ. Trimming shortened V by 0 bases and J by 3 bases, and 10 bases separated the two germline ends. This CDR3 is CASSLGQGYYNEQFF. The DNA of the CDR3 is TGCGCCAGCAGCTTGGGCCAGGGTTACTACAATGAGCAGTTCTTC.

This chain connects TRBV5-1 to TRBJ2-1, with 9 bases lining up with TRBD1. Germline CDR1 SGHRS, CDR2 YFSETQ. This CDR3 is built from 13 residues. The V gene end was trimmed by 7 bases and the J gene end by 8 bases; junction bases not matched to a gene: 7. The CDR3 sequence: CASGGTGSYEQFF. CDR3 sequence (DNA): TGCGCCAGCGGGGGGACAGGGTCCTATGAGCAGTTCTTC.

The chain is built from TRBV5-1 and TRBJ2-7, with TRBD2 matching over 8 bases. Germline loops: CDR1 SGHRS, CDR2 YFSETQ. The CDR3 loop spans 14 amino acids. Trimming at V came to 5 bases and at J to 6 bases, leaving 10 bases not matched to a gene. CDR3 sequence reads: CASRTRGDESEQYF. The CDR3 nucleotides read TGCGCCAGCAGGACGCGGGGGGACGAATCCGAGCAGTACTTC.

The chain is built from TRBV7-6 and TRBJ2-2; no firm D call. Germline V gives CDR1 SGHVS, CDR2 FNYEAQ. With 5 bases removed from V and 4 bases from J, the gap between germline ends came to 8 bases. The CDR3 has 13 amino acids. In nucleotides, the CDR3 is TGTGCCAGCAGCGCCCAGGTCACCGGGGAGCTGTTTTTT. Its translation: CASSAQVTGELFF. Full variable domain (missing parts from reference TRBV7-6 and TRBJ2-2): GAGVSQSPRYKVTKRGQDVALRCDPISGHVSLYWYRQALGQGPEFLTYFNYEAQQDKSGLPNDRFSAERPEGSISTLTIQRTEQRDSAMYRCASSAQVTGELFFGEGSRLTVL.

The chain uses TRBV4-2 and TRBJ1-2, with 11 positions matching TRBD1. Germline CDR1 LGHNA, CDR2 YNFKEQ. This CDR3 spans 16 amino acids. Trimming cost V 3 bases and J 2 bases; bases outside gene matches: 5. This chain's CDR3 is CASSQGGQGENYGYTF. CDR3 nucleotide sequence: TGTGCCAGCAGCCAGGGGGGACAGGGGGAAAACTATGGCTACACCTTC.

The V gene is TRBV11-2, the J gene TRBJ2-1, with 13 positions matching TRBD2. Germline V lookup: CDR1 SGHAT, CDR2 FQNNGV. The CDR3 has 17 amino acids. After removal of 3 bases from V and 7 bases from J, the junction contained 9 bases not matched to a gene. The CDR3 DNA reads as TGTGCCAGCAGCTTCCTTACTAGCGGGGGGGCCGGGAATGAGCAGTTCTTC. It specifies CASSFLTSGGAGNEQFF. The variable domain in full, completed from reference TRBV11-2 and TRBJ2-1, reads EAGVAQSPRYKIIEKRQSVAFWCNPISGHATLYWYQQILGQGPKLLIQFQNNGVVDDSQLPKDRFSAERLKGVDSTLKIQPAKLEDSAVYLCASSFLTSGGAGNEQFFGPGTRLTVL.

This sequence joins TRBV7-9 and TRBJ2-5; D is possibly TRBD1 (7 bases). V was cut by 8 bases and J by 0 bases, with 16 bases left in between. The V gene's germline CDR1 is SEHNR and CDR2 FQNEAQ (reference sequence). The CDR3 loop spans 15 amino acids. The DNA for the CDR3 is TGTGCCAGCGCCGGAGGGGGCCGGGACCAAGAGACCCAGTACTTC. It translates to CASAGGGRDQETQYF.

The V call is TRBV27, the J call TRBJ2-1; D is perhaps TRBD1 (6 bases). CDR1 is MNHEY and CDR2 is SMNVEV in the germline V gene (reference sequence). V lost 0 bases and J lost 5, with 11 bases in between. The CDR3 has 15 residues. CDR3 sequence: CASSLSRTVNNEQFF. The CDR3, as DNA: TGTGCCAGCAGTTTATCGCGGACAGTGAACAATGAGCAGTTCTTC.

This chain links TRBV7-8 with TRBJ1-2; a weak D match, TRBD1 (6 bases). The CDR3 is made up of 15 amino acids. Trimming shortened V by 4 bases and J by 0 bases, and 12 bases separated the two germline ends. The germline gives CDR1 SGHVS, CDR2 FQNEAQ. CDR3 residues: CASSYRENPNYGYTF. DNA for the CDR3: TGTGCCAGCAGCTACAGGGAAAACCCTAACTATGGCTACACCTTC.

The chain joins TRBV1 to TRBJ2-3; no check of the table's D call, TRBD1, against the DNA was made. TRBV1 is an annotated pseudogene. The CDR3 is made up of 16 amino acids. The CDR3 DNA follows: TGCACCAGCAGCCAAGACTGGGACAGGGTGGCAGATACGCAGTATTTT. Encoded protein: CTSSQDWDRVADTQYF.

The chain employs TRBV11-3 and TRBJ2-3; unclear D gene. CDR1 and CDR2 (germline): SGHNT, YENEEA. V was shortened by 1 base and J by 2 bases, with 4 bases between the two germline ends. The CDR3 is made up of 13 amino acids. The CDR3 DNA is TGTGCCAGCAGCTTAGGTTACACAGATACGCAGTATTTT. This gives the protein CASSLGYTDTQYF.